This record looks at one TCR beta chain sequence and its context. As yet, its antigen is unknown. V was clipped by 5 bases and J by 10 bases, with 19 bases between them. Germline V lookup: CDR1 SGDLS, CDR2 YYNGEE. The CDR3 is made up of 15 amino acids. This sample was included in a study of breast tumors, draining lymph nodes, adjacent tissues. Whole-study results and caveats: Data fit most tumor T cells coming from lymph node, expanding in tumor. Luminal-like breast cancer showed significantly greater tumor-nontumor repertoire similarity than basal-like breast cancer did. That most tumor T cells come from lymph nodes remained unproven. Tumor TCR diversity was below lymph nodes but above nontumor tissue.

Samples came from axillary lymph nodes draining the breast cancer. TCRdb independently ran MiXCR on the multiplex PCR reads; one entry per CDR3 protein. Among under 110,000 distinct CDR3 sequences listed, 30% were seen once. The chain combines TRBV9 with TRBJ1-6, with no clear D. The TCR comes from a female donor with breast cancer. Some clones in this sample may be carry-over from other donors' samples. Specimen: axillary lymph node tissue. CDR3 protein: CASSEAGAIYSPLHF. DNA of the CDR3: TGTGCCAGCAGTGAAGCCGGAGCCATATACTCACCCCTCCACTTT.